The 14 T cell receptor beta chains given below trace back to one sample, sequenced in a study of cytomegalovirus exposure and HLA in healthy donors. The PCR had 60 Vbeta and 13 Jbeta primers. Sequencing used immunoSEQ multiplex PCR; TCRdb keeps in-frame clones, though not all of them. Counted here are approximately 190,000 clones, roughly 80% occurring once; the ten biggest clones make up 1.7%. The sample was PBMCs. These TCRs come from a woman younger than 30 in good health and CMV-seronegative.

The chain joins TRBV29-1 to TRBJ2-1; D may be TRBD1 (5 bases). Trimming removed 2 bases at V and 0 bases at J, with 11 bases between. The CDR3 is made up of 15 amino acids. The V gene's germline CDR1 is SQVTM and CDR2 ANQGSEA. CDR3 sequence (DNA): TGCAGCGTTGAATTTGGGGCGAGCTCCTACAATGAGCAGTTCTTC. This codes for CSVEFGASSYNEQFF.

The table lists this clone with a count of one. Different DNA sequences within this sample yield the same CDR3. The rearrangement uses TRBV6-5 and TRBJ1-2, with 8 bases identical to TRBD1. This CDR3 is 13 amino acids long. Trimming took 5 bases from V and 5 from J; bases not matched to a gene: 4. Per the germline V gene, CDR1 is MNHEY and CDR2 is SVGAGI. The CDR3 coding sequence is TGTGCCAGCAGTCCGACAGGGGAATATGGCTACACCTTC. It specifies CASSPTGEYGYTF.

This clone was recorded only once. In DNA form, the CDR3 reads TGTGCCAGCAGCTCAGACACCGACAATGAGCAGTTCTTC. Translated, it gives CASSSDTDNEQFF. V usage is TRBV7-9 and J usage is TRBJ2-1; D gene ambiguous. The V gene lost 4 bases and the J gene lost 5 bases, with 9 bases spanning the gap. The CDR3 length is 13 residues. In germline, CDR1 is SEHNR, CDR2 FQNEAQ (reference sequence).

The chain links TRBV2 to TRBJ2-3, with D tentatively TRBD2 (6 bases). Germline CDR1 is SNHLY and CDR2 is FYNNEI. Trimming shortened V by 1 base and J by 11 bases, and 13 bases separated the two germline ends. This CDR3 has 13 residues. The CDR3 DNA reads as TGTGCCAGCAGTGAAGAGACTAGACAAAAGCAGTATTTT. This encodes CASSEETRQKQYF.

V usage is TRBV30 and J usage is TRBJ2-7, with 8 bases that match TRBD1. Germline loops: CDR1 GTSNPN, CDR2 SVGIG (reference sequence). J gave up 4 bases and V 8 bases, and 13 bases lay outside the gene matches. The CDR3 runs 14 residues. CDR3 residues: CAMTGAQSEYEQYF. For the CDR3, the DNA is TGTGCCATGACAGGGGCCCAGTCGGAATACGAGCAGTACTTC.

The chain combines TRBV7-6 with TRBJ1-2; tentative D call: TRBD1 (6 bases). The V gene's germline CDR1 is SGHVS and CDR2 FNYEAQ. CDR3 length: 14 residues. The V end lost 1 base, the J end lost 4 bases, and 10 bases lay between the germline ends. CDR3 region: CASSLGQVSYGYTF. DNA of the CDR3: TGTGCCAGCAGCTTAGGACAGGTCTCCTATGGCTACACCTTC.

The CDR3 DNA reads as TGTGCCAGCAGCTACTTCACAGATACGCAGTATTTT. Its protein is CASSYFTDTQYF. The V and J genes are TRBV7-2 and TRBJ2-3; no firm D call. The CDR3 runs 12 residues. Trimming removed 4 bases from V and 2 bases from J, with 4 bases in between. In germline, CDR1 is SGHTA, CDR2 FQGNSA.

This clone showed up just a few times. This chain links TRBV5-1 with TRBJ2-7; 10 positions agree with TRBD2. V was clipped by 2 bases and J by 0 bases; unmatched bases: 5. The CDR3 has 16 amino acids. Germline V CDR1 and CDR2: SGHRS, YFSETQ. The chain's CDR3 is CASSLRASGSSYEQYF. For the CDR3, the DNA is TGCGCCAGCAGCTTAAGAGCTAGCGGGAGCTCCTACGAGCAGTACTTC.

The V gene is TRBV2, the J gene TRBJ1-2; D uncertain. Deletions cut 6 bases from V and 2 bases from J, with 7 bases between. Looked up from germline, CDR1 is SNHLY and CDR2 is FYNNEI. There are 12 residues in the CDR3. The CDR3 loop is CASRRENYGYTF. CDR3 sequence (DNA): TGTGCCAGCAGGCGAGAGAACTATGGCTACACCTTC.

This chain uses TRBV29-1 with TRBJ2-6, with D tentatively TRBD2 (6 bases). The CDR3 spans 14 residues. Trimming removed 4 bases at V and 1 base at J, with 8 bases between. Per germline, CDR1 SQVTM and CDR2 ANQGSEA. DNA of the CDR3: TGCAGCGTTGGTGGGGGGTCTGGGGCCAACGTCCTGACTTTC. Protein sequence: CSVGGGSGANVLTF.

This clone was detected a few times. The CDR3 loop is CATRQGNYGYTF. The CDR3 DNA reads as TGTGCCACCCGACAGGGGAACTATGGCTACACCTTC. V and J are TRBV6-5 and TRBJ1-2; TRBD1 matches 8 bases. This CDR3 spans 12 amino acids. Trimming took 10 bases from V and 2 from J; bases not matched to a gene: 3. Germline lookup yields CDR1 MNHEY and CDR2 SVGAGI.

V and J are TRBV27 and TRBJ1-6, with 8 bases aligning to TRBD1. This CDR3 contains 19 residues. CDR1 and CDR2 from the germline V gene are MNHEY and SMNVEV (reference sequence). The trim removed 2 bases at V and 0 bases at J, leaving 9 bases unmatched. CDR3 nucleotides: TGTGCCAGCAGTTTAAAGGGCGGGACAGGTCACTCCTATAATTCACCCCTCCACTTT. Its protein is CASSLKGGTGHSYNSPLHF.

On this clone: The junction departs from the called germline gene at one end, perhaps through a read error. This CDR3 reads CASSLEAGDGTGELFF. In DNA form, the CDR3 reads TGTGCTAGCAGCTTAGAGGCGGGAGATGGCACCGGGGAGCTGTTTTTT. The chain links TRBV7-7 to TRBJ2-2, with 7 bases matching TRBD2. The germline gives CDR1 SSHAT, CDR2 FNYEAQ (reference sequence). The CDR3 consists of 16 residues.

The chain couples TRBV5-4 to TRBJ1-2; 8 bases align to TRBD1. This CDR3 has 16 amino acids. Germline CDR1 reads SGHNT; CDR2 reads YYREEE (reference sequence). V was clipped by 4 bases and J by 6 bases; unmatched bases: 14. The CDR3 protein is CASSRPGTGSFNGYTF. Here the CDR3 DNA reads TGTGCCAGCAGCCGCCCCGGGACAGGATCCTTTAATGGCTACACCTTC.